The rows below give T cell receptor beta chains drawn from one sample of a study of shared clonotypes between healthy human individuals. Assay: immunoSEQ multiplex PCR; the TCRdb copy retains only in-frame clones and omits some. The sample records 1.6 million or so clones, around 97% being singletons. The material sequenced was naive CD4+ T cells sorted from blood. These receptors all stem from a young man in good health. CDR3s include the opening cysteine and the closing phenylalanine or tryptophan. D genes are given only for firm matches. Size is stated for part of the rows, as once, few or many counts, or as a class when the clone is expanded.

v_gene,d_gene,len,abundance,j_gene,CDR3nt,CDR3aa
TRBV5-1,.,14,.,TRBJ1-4,TGCGCCAGCAGCCCTGAAGGGGCTAATGAAAAACTGTTTTTT,CASSPEGANEKLFF
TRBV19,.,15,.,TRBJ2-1,TGTGCCAGTAGGCCTCGGGGCAGCTCCTACAATGAGCAGTTCTTC,CASRPRGSSYNEQFF
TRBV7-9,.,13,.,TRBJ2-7,TGTGCCAGCAGCCCTCGAAGGGACCCCGAGCAGTACTTC,CASSPRRDPEQYF
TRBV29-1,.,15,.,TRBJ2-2,TGCAGCGTTGTCTTAGCCGGGAGTTATACCGGGGAGCTGTTTTTT,CSVVLAGSYTGELFF
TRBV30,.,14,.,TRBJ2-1,TGTGCCTGGAGCTTGGGTGGGAGGTACAATGAGCAGTTCTTC,CAWSLGGRYNEQFF
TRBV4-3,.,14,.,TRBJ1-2,TGCGCCAGCAGCCAAGAACCGCTTGACCCTGCATTAACCTTC,CASSQEPLDPALTF
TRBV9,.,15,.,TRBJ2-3,TGTGCCAGCAGCGTAGAGGACCAGAGCACAGATACGCAGTATTTT,CASSVEDQSTDTQYF
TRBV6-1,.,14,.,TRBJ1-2,TGTGCCAGCAGTGCCGTCGGTTCTAACTATGGCTACACCTTC,CASSAVGSNYGYTF
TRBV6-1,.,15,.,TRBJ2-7,TGTGCCAGCAGCCGCGGAGGCTACAAATCCTACGAGCAGTACTTC,CASSRGGYKSYEQYF
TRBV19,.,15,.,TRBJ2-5,TGTGCCAGTAAGGGCCACAAGGACATTCAAGAGACCCAGTACTTC,CASKGHKDIQETQYF
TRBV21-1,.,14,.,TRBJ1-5,TGTGCCAGCAGCAAGAACATCCGCAATCAGCCCCAGCATTTT,CASSKNIRNQPQHF
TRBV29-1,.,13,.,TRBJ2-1,TGCAGCGTTGTTGGTGGGAGGCGGCCTGAGCAGTTCTTC,CSVVGGRRPEQFF
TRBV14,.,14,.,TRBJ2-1,TGTGCCAGCAGTCGGCACCCTCATCCCAATGAGCAGTTCTTC,CASSRHPHPNEQFF
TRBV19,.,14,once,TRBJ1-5,TGTGCCAGTAATAAGGACAGAGGCAATCAGCCCCAGCATTTT,CASNKDRGNQPQHF
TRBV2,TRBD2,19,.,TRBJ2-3,TGTGCCAGCAGTCCAGGGCTTTGGGATCCTAGCGGGAGCACAGATACGCAGTATTTT,CASSPGLWDPSGSTDTQYF
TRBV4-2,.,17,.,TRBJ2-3,TGTGCCAGCAAAAAGGGCCAAGCTAGCGCGACCACAGATACGCAGTATTTT,CASKKGQASATTDTQYF
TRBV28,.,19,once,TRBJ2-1,TGTGCCAGCAGTCCCCACTTTCGGCCGGGACCGAATGGGATCAATGAGCAGTTCTTC,CASSPHFRPGPNGINEQFF
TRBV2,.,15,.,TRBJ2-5,TGTGCCAGCAGTGAATTAGGGACATCCCAAGAGACCCAGTACTTC,CASSELGTSQETQYF
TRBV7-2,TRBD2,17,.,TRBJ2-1,TGTGCCAGCAGCGATGAGACTAGCGGGAGGGGGTACAATGAGCAGTTCTTC,CASSDETSGRGYNEQFF
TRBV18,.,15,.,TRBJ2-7,TGTGCCAGCTCACCACCGGGCCGTAACTACTACGAGCAGTACTTC,CASSPPGRNYYEQYF
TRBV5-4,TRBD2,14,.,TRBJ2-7,TGTGCCAGCAGGATAGCGGGAGGTTCCTACGAGCAGTACTTC,CASRIAGGSYEQYF
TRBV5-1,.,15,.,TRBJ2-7,TGCGCCAGCAGCTTGGAAGCTAGCGCAAGCTACGAGCAGTACTTC,CASSLEASASYEQYF
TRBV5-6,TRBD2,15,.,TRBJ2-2,TGTGCCAGCAGCTTCTGGGAGGGCATAACCGGGGAGCTGTTTTTT,CASSFWEGITGELFF
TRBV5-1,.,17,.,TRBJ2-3,TGCGCCAGCAGCCCCGGGCGGGACAGCAAAAGCACAGATACGCAGTATTTT,CASSPGRDSKSTDTQYF
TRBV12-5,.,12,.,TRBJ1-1,TGTGCCCCCGTGGGAGACAACACTGAAGCTTTCTTT,CAPVGDNTEAFF
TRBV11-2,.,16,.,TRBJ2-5,TGTGCCAGCAGCCCAAGCCTAGGATTCCCCGAAGAGACCCAGTACTTC,CASSPSLGFPEETQYF
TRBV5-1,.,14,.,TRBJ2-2,TGCGCCAGCAGCTTGAGGGGATCCACCGGGGAGCTGTTTTTT,CASSLRGSTGELFF
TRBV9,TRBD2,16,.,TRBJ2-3,TGTGCCAGCAGCGGCACTAGCGGGAGATTCTTAGATACGCAGTATTTT,CASSGTSGRFLDTQYF
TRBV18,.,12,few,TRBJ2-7,TGTGCCAGCTCACCAGACCCTTACGAGCAGTACTTC,CASSPDPYEQYF
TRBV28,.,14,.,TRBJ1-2,TGTGCCAGCAGTTTACAGACGGGGGAGAGGGGCTACACCTTC,CASSLQTGERGYTF
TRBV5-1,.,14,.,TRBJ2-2,TGCGCCAGCAGTCCACCCACTAGAACCGGGGAGCTGTTTTTT,CASSPPTRTGELFF
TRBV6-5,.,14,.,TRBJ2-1,TGTGCCGCGGTTGGGGTAACCTCCTACAATGAGCAGTTCTTC,CAAVGVTSYNEQFF
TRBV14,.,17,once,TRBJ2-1,TGTGCCAGCAGCCAAGTCAGCAAGCTATTCTCCTACAATGAGCAGTTCTTC,CASSQVSKLFSYNEQFF
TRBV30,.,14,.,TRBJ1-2,TGTGCCTGGAGTGTCCGTCTGGCTAACTATGGCTACACCTTC,CAWSVRLANYGYTF
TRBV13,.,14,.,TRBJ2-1,TGTGCCAGCAGCTTATGGGGACTCTACAATGAGCAGTTCTTC,CASSLWGLYNEQFF
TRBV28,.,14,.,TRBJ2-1,TGTGCCAGCAGTGGGGACGGCTCCTACAATGAGCAGTTCTTC,CASSGDGSYNEQFF
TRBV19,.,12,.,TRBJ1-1,TGTGCCAGTAGTGGGGGATGGACTGAAGCTTTCTTT,CASSGGWTEAFF
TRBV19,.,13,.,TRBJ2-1,TGTGCCAGTAGTATCGGGCAGCCGAATGAGCAGTTCTTC,CASSIGQPNEQFF
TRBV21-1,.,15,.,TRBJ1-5,TGTGCCAGCAGCAGTTCAGGGAAACAGTATCAGCCCCAGCATTTT,CASSSSGKQYQPQHF
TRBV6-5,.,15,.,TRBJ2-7,TGTGCCAGCAGTTACTCGTTAACTCGAAACTACGAGCAGTACTTC,CASSYSLTRNYEQYF
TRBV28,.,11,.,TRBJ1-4,TGTGCCAGCACGTTCACGGGAAAACTGTTTTTT,CASTFTGKLFF
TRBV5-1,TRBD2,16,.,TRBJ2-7,TGCGCCAGCAGCTTGGCGGGTAGCGGGAGACTCTACGAGCAGTACTTC,CASSLAGSGRLYEQYF
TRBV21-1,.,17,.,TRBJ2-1,TGTGCCAGCAGCATCAAGGAAAGGGACAGGGACTACAATGAGCAGTTCTTC,CASSIKERDRDYNEQFF
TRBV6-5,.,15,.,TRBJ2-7,TGTGCCAGCAGGAAAGACAGGCCGAGCTCCTACGAGCAGTACTTC,CASRKDRPSSYEQYF
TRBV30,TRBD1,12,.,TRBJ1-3,TGTGCCTGGGGGACAGGGGTTACCGCCATATATTTT,CAWGTGVTAIYF
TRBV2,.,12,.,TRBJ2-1,TGTGCCAGCAGCGAACAGGTAGTAAAGCAGTTCTTC,CASSEQVVKQFF
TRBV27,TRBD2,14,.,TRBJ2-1,TGTGCCAGCAGTTTCCCGACTAGCACCAATGAGCAGTTCTTC,CASSFPTSTNEQFF